The sequence of this T cell receptor beta chain was determined in a study of T cells expressing NK-cell markers. Study-wide context: Sorted CD3+CD56-NKG2C+, CD3+CD56+NKG2C- and CD3+CD56+NKG2C+ T cells were the source of the TCR beta repertoires. Serological testing identified seven of the eight sequenced donors as HCMV-seropositive and one as seronegative.

The CDR3 is 14 residues long. The germline gives CDR1 MNHNS, CDR2 SASEGT. With UMIs, 5'RACE template switching was used to make TCR beta cDNA. After re-calling the 5' RACE reads, TCRdb lists one entry per CDR3 protein, DNA absent. This table holds hundreds of thousands of distinct CDR3 sequences. The chain joins TRBV6-1 to TRBJ1-2; TCRdb picks TRBD1, but there is no DNA to check that call. Sequenced input: blood T cells: a sorted CD56 or NKG2C T cell subset, CD4+ or CD8+ T cells, or bulk PBMC T cells (not recorded which). The TCR sequence derives from a man between 18 and 35 years old in good health. CDR3 region: CASGSTGALGGYTF.